The clone carrying this T cell receptor beta chain was found once. The data originate from a study of technical replicates of blood from a few donors. Germline V gene lookup returns CDR1 SEHNR and CDR2 FQNEAQ (reference sequence). Trimming cost V 1 base and J 11 bases, with 15 bases left between them. The CDR3 covers 14 residues. Clones were sequenced by immunoSEQ multiplex PCR, and TCRdb holds only the in-frame ones, with some missing. The sample lists tens of thousands of clones, 90% to 95% occurring once. This receptor was identified in a human donor in good health. Some clones in this sample may be carry-over from other donors' samples. The sequencing input was PBMCs. J is TRBJ1-5 and V is TRBV7-9; weak D call: TRBD1 (5 bases). The DNA for the CDR3 is TGTGCCAGCAGCTTAGATGGAGGCGGGGGAACCCAGCATTTT. Protein: CASSLDGGGGTQHF.